Included here is one TCR beta chain sequence, with context. The data belong to a study of early T cells in non-severe SARS-CoV-2 infection. MiXCR, applied by TCRdb to the 5' RACE reads, yields one record per CDR3 protein. The sample gives 65,000 to 95,000 distinct CDR3 sequences, 13% to 15% of which show up once; 9.5% to 12% is in the top ten. CDR1 is LGHNA and CDR2 is YSLEER in the germline V gene. Trimming shortened V by 2 bases and J by 4 bases, and 16 bases separated the two germline ends. CDR3 size: 16 residues. The TCR comes from an adult who was a healthcare worker with PCR-confirmed SARS-CoV-2 infection or an uninfected control (not recorded which). The source material was whole blood. The rearrangement links TRBV4-3 to TRBJ2-3; tentative D call: TRBD1 (5 bases). Here the CDR3 DNA reads TGCGCCAGCAGCCAAATCCCCCGGGTAGGGGCAGATACGCAGTATTTT. Amino acid sequence: CASSQIPRVGADTQYF.